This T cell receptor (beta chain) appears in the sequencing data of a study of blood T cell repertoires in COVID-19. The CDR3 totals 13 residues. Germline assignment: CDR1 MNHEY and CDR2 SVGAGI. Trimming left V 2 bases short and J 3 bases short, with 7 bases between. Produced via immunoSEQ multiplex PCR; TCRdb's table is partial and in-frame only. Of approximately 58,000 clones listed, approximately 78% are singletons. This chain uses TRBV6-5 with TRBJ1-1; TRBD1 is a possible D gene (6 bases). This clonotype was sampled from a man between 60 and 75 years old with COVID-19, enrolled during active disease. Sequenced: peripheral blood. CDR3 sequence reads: CASSYRTDTEAFF. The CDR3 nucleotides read TGTGCCAGCAGTTACCGGACAGACACTGAAGCTTTCTTT.